This T cell receptor beta chain was identified during a study of T cells after yellow fever vaccination (dated by TCRdb to the late 2010s). Background for the entire study: The SMART-Seq v4 Ultra Low Input RNA kit was used to prepare libraries from fractions with low cell numbers. Bulk TCR alpha and beta repertoires were sequenced longitudinally to track T-cell clones before and after primary and booster YFV17D yellow fever vaccination. The cohort comprised two healthy male donors, one aged 18 to 29 and one aged 30 to 39 years. Blood was collected at multiple timepoints before and after primary and secondary immunization, and bulk PBMC replicates and cell subsets were isolated. The study at large found these results: Because only two donors were included in the study, the extent to which the findings can be generalized is limited. Compared with the primary T-cell response, the secondary T-cell response was weaker but faster, peaking on day 5 rather than day 15. Computational filtering was needed because FACS-sorted repertoires could contain abundant contaminating clonotypes from the bulk population. A small share of clonotypes was detected in both CD4 and CD8 compartments, with the overlap likely arising from convergent recombination. After the booster, most clones that had expanded after primary vaccination were detected again (roughly 96% of CD4 and roughly 86% of CD8), suggesting broad maintenance of memory.

The V end loses 5 bases and the J end loses 0 bases, and a stretch of 9 bases separates them. The germline V gene encodes CDR1 SQVTM and CDR2 ANQGSEA. The CDR3 contains 13 residues, cysteine and phenylalanine counted. The sequence is cut down to CDR3 DNA, 39 bases in frame from base 1. TCR cDNA was made using 5'RACE template switching, a step that added a universal primer site and unique molecular identifiers. cDNA synthesis was primed from both the TCR alpha and TCR beta constant segments. Libraries were amplified in two PCR steps, with sample barcodes and sequencing adapters added in the second step. Libraries were sequenced on Illumina HiSeq 2500 (2x100 bp) or NovaSeq (2x150 bp). Concerning the study's data processing: MIGEC handled demultiplexing of reads and collapsing into UMI consensus sequences, while MiXCR performed V(D)J alignment. Vaccine-responding clonotypes were identified with edgeR using replicate PBMC samples, with FDR below 0.01 and a log2 fold change above 5 up to day 15 being required. CD4 or CD8 identity was assigned to each bulk clonotype according to whether the clonotype was present at higher abundance in the sequenced CD4 repertoire or the sequenced CD8 repertoire. TCRdb trimmed the raw reads at Q25, called clones with MiXCR and kept productive beta chains. Under each unique CDR3 protein, matching rows form one entry showing the most common genes and DNA. These V and J calls originate from TCRdb's pipeline instead of the authors' own analysis. This sample gives a few hundred thousand distinct CDR3 sequences in total; about a sixth of them show up just once. Of the sample, roughly a sixth falls within the top ten clones.

This clonotype has ten or more counts. Its antigen is unknown. Base qualities are not at hand, and no much larger clone is one base apart. The intended sense of this specimen's treatment or condition label: live attenuated yellow fever vaccine strain. At each blood-draw timepoint, two biological replicates of bulk PBMCs were obtained. PBMCs were isolated from peripheral blood using a standard Ficoll-Paque protocol. TriZol was used to extract RNA from bulk PBMCs, from CD4 and CD8 fractions, and from dextramer-positive and dextramer-negative fractions. The chain employs TRBV29-1 and TRBJ2-3; tentative D gene TRBD2, with 6 bases matching. The origin of this receptor is a man in his late teens or twenties who received the YFV17D yellow fever vaccine. This material consisted of PBMCs, taken more than 4 days after the first yellow fever vaccination. The CDR3 reads CSVNAGSTDTQYF. At the DNA level, the sequence is TGCAGCGTTAACGCGGGGAGCACAGATACGCAGTATTTT.